This TCR beta chain was recovered during a study of regulatory T cells in long-lasting Graves disease. Study-wide results and caveats: When disease was persistent, TRBV28, TRBJ1-2 and TRBJ2-5 were the favored segments.

V was shortened by 0 bases and J by 0 bases, with 8 bases between the two germline ends. The germline gives CDR1 ENHRY, CDR2 SYGVKD. This CDR3 has 16 residues. To note about this clonotype: No antigen is known for it.

Time point specified: newly diagnosed GD, antithyroid drugs for less than 3 months. The TCR library was made from RNA extracted from PBMCs. iRepertoire HTBI primers and Arm-PCR of CDR3 regions built TCR beta libraries. TCRdb re-derived calls from the multiplex PCR reads in MiXCR, one entry per CDR3 protein. The data show 300,000 to 450,000 distinct CDR3 sequences, roughly 15% seen once. The chain carries TRBV10-3 and TRBJ2-2; no firm D call. This specimen consisted of peripheral blood mononuclear cells (PBMCs), obtained at new diagnosis, from a patient treated with antithyroid drugs. The receptor's source is a female donor with Graves disease. This CDR3 reads CAISESARTNTGELFF. The CDR3 nucleotides read TGTGCCATCAGTGAGTCAGCTCGGACGAACACCGGGGAGCTGTTTTTT.